This passage covers 30 T cell receptor beta chains from one sample sequenced in a study of neoadjuvant anti-PD-1 for oral cavity cancer (dated by TCRdb to 2020 to 2023). Libraries were prepared through the immunoSEQ multiplex PCR assay. This immuneACCESS table, as held by TCRdb, lists in-frame sequences with V and J called but not all clones. Of the missing ones, under half trace to an unresolved V gene in checked studies; the others have no known cause. This sample holds roughly 40,000 clones; approximately 80% were observed only once. The ten largest clones add up to more than 4.5% of the sample. What the time point label conveys for this sample: after neoadjuvant nivolumab, at surgical resection. The sample consisted of PBMCs, taken after nivolumab (anti-PD-1) treatment. Source of these receptors: a person between 40 and 85 years old with oral cavity squamous cell carcinoma.

In its sample, this clone was seen once. The genes are TRBV27 and TRBJ1-1; D unresolved. This CDR3 contains 13 residues. Germline loops: CDR1 MNHEY, CDR2 SMNVEV (reference sequence). V lost 2 bases, J lost 6 bases, and 10 bases lay in between. The CDR3 loop is CASSLNTAAEAFF. CDR3 nucleotide sequence: TGTGCCAGCAGTTTAAACACCGCAGCTGAAGCTTTCTTT.

This chain links TRBV4-1 with TRBJ1-3; no definite D call. This CDR3 region has 11 residues. Germline V lookup: CDR1 MGHRA, CDR2 YSYEKL. V was cut by 4 bases and J by 8 bases, with 6 bases left in between. The DNA for the CDR3 is TGCGCCAGCAGCCGCTCGTACACCATATATTTT. Translation: CASSRSYTIYF.

V usage is TRBV9 and J usage is TRBJ2-3, with 8 bases aligning to TRBD2. V dropped 0 bases and J dropped 2; count of bases not matched to a gene: 2. This CDR3 is 15 amino acids long. The germline V gene has CDR1 SGDLS and CDR2 YYNGEE. CDR3 loop: CASSVARGDTDTQYF. The CDR3 nucleotides read TGTGCCAGCAGCGTAGCGCGGGGGGACACAGATACGCAGTATTTT.

This clone was seen a few times. This chain connects TRBV4-1 to TRBJ1-5; 7 bases agree with TRBD1. CDR3 size: 15 residues. V was clipped by 4 bases and J by 3 bases; unmatched bases: 6. The V gene's germline CDR1 is MGHRA and CDR2 YSYEKL. In DNA, the CDR3 is TGCGCCAGCAGCCCGGGACAGTTTATCAATCAGCCCCAGCATTTT. Translation: CASSPGQFINQPQHF.

This clone was seen more than once but under ten times. A read error may produce the germline difference seen at one junction end. The chain joins TRBV5-1 to TRBJ1-2, with 9 bases identical to TRBD1. The length of the CDR3 is 15 residues. Germline assignment: CDR1 SGHRS and CDR2 YFSETQ. CDR3 protein: CASSFTGGTPSASLF. The CDR3 bases are TGCGCCAGCAGCTTTACAGGGGGCACCCCCTCGGCTTCTCTCTTC.

The chain is built from TRBV10-2 and TRBJ2-1; no firm D call. Germline CDR1 reads WSHSY; CDR2 reads SAAADI. Trimming cost V 4 bases and J 9 bases, with 7 bases left between them. CDR3 size: 11 residues. CDR3 coding DNA: TGCGCCAGCAGTGGGACGCCTGAGCAGTTCTTC. Protein sequence: CASSGTPEQFF.

V is TRBV27 and J is TRBJ1-5; D remains unclear. V was trimmed by 4 bases and J by 1 base, leaving 8 bases between them. Germline V gene sequence: CDR1 MNHEY, CDR2 SMNVEV (reference sequence). The CDR3 extends over 14 amino acids. The CDR3 bases are TGTGCCAGCAGTTCCAGAGGGAGCAATCAGCCCCAGCATTTT. Protein product: CASSSRGSNQPQHF.

V usage is TRBV30 and J usage is TRBJ1-2; D might be TRBD1 (5 bases). Deletions cut 0 bases from V and 4 bases from J, with 15 bases between. The CDR3 loop spans 15 amino acids. The germline V gene encodes CDR1 GTSNPN and CDR2 SVGIG (reference sequence). The CDR3, as DNA: TGTGCCTGGAGTGTAGGTCCAGGGCAGAGCTATGGCTACACCTTC. It is translated as CAWSVGPGQSYGYTF.

The chain uses TRBV6-1 and TRBJ2-5; no clear D. Germline values: CDR1 MNHNS, CDR2 SASEGT. The CDR3 length is 14 residues. V lost 1 base, J lost 7 bases, and 13 bases lay in between. In nucleotides, the CDR3 is TGTGCCAGCAGTGAAGGTCCAGCCTCTTTGACCCAGTACTTC. Protein: CASSEGPASLTQYF.

Here the CDR3 DNA reads TGCGCCAGCCCACCACAGCGGGTACTTCCGGGATCCTACAATGAGCAGTTCTTC. Its protein product is CASPPQRVLPGSYNEQFF. The rearrangement links TRBV10-2 to TRBJ2-1; D possibly corresponds to TRBD2 (6 bases). CDR1 and CDR2 (germline): WSHSY, SAAADI. The V end was cut by 8 bases, the J end by 1 base, with 24 bases between. The CDR3 is made up of 18 amino acids.

This clone was picked up a small number of times. The rearrangement links TRBV6-1 to TRBJ1-6, with 7 bases lining up with TRBD1. This CDR3 contains 15 residues. Germline trimming cut 2 bases from V and 9 bases from J; bases unmatched to any gene: 7. Germline CDR1 reads MNHNS; CDR2 reads SASEGT. CDR3 protein: CASSENPGGSSPLHF. As DNA, the CDR3 is TGTGCCAGCAGTGAAAACCCAGGGGGTAGTTCACCCCTCCACTTT.

The chain joins TRBV27 to TRBJ1-4; possible D gene TRBD1, 5 bases. CDR3 length equals 14 residues. Germline V gene sequence: CDR1 MNHEY, CDR2 SMNVEV (reference sequence). With 5 bases removed from V and 8 bases from J, the gap between germline ends came to 15 bases. The CDR3 nucleotides read TGTGCCAGCAGTCTCCCGGGTGGGGGGGAAAAACTGTTTTTT. It yields the protein CASSLPGGGEKLFF.

The chain carries TRBV7-9 and TRBJ1-5; 7 bases agree with TRBD1. Germline lookup yields CDR1 SEHNR and CDR2 FQNEAQ (reference sequence). V lost 2 bases, J lost 0 bases, and 1 base stayed unmatched. The length of the CDR3 is 15 residues. The CDR3 region is CASSLQGDSNQPQHF. The CDR3 DNA sequence: TGTGCCAGCAGCTTACAGGGGGATAGCAATCAGCCCCAGCATTTT.

The chain joins TRBV10-1 to TRBJ2-3; 9 bases match TRBD1. This CDR3 is built from 15 residues. The V and J ends lost 5 bases and 4 bases, in that order; junction bases with no gene match: 7. Germline CDR1 and CDR2: WNHNN and SYGVQD (reference sequence). The CDR3: CASSIGQGFADTQYF. In DNA form, the CDR3 reads TGCGCCAGCAGTATCGGACAGGGGTTCGCAGATACGCAGTATTTT.

V and J are TRBV19 and TRBJ2-7, with 8 bases that match TRBD1. CDR1 and CDR2 from the germline V gene are LNHDA and SQIVND (reference sequence). The CDR3 has 16 residues. The V segment lost 3 bases and the J segment 2 bases; nucleotides outside the gene matches: 9. CDR3 amino acids: CASSMGQGAQAYEQYF. CDR3 nucleotides: TGTGCCAGTAGTATGGGGCAGGGGGCGCAAGCCTACGAGCAGTACTTC.

The chain carries TRBV30 and TRBJ1-5; tentatively, D is TRBD1 (6 bases). Germline V gene data show CDR1 as GTSNPN and CDR2 as SVGIG (reference sequence). The CDR3 contains 13 residues. The V end was cut by 3 bases, the J end by 4 bases, with 10 bases between. CDR3 coding DNA: TGTGCCTGGAGGGGACATCCGAATCAGCCCCAGCATTTT. Protein sequence: CAWRGHPNQPQHF.

The rearrangement links TRBV30 to TRBJ2-7; 10 nucleotides agree with TRBD1. V trimming: 3 bases; J trimming: 0 bases; junction bases outside the gene matches: 2. The CDR3 is 14 amino acids. The germline gives CDR1 GTSNPN, CDR2 SVGIG (reference sequence). The CDR3 coding sequence is TGTGCCTGGAGGGGGACAGGGGCCTCCTACGAGCAGTACTTC. This gives the protein CAWRGTGASYEQYF.

The chain couples TRBV15 to TRBJ2-5, with TRBD2 matching 9 bases. V lost 1 base, J lost 4 bases, and 7 bases stayed unmatched. The CDR3 is made up of 16 amino acids. In germline, CDR1 is LNHNV, CDR2 YYDKDF (reference sequence). The CDR3 sequence is CATSRVLAGMSETQYF. The CDR3 nucleotides read TGTGCCACCAGCAGAGTGCTAGCGGGAATGTCAGAGACCCAGTACTTC. Variable domain in full (rest from reference TRBV15 and TRBJ2-5): DAMVIQNPRYQVTQFGKPVTLSCSQTLNHNVMYWYQQKSSQAPKLLFHYYDKDFNNEADTPDNFQSRRPNTSFCFLDIRSPGLGDTAMYLCATSRVLAGMSETQYFGPGTRLLVL.

V gene TRBV14 combines with J gene TRBJ2-7; D perhaps matches TRBD2 (6 bases). The V end lost 4 bases, the J end lost 12 bases, and 25 bases lay between the germline ends. Germline-derived CDR1 and CDR2 are SGHDN and FVKESK. The CDR3 runs 15 residues. The CDR3 region is CASSPSSGDAVFMYF. The DNA of the CDR3 is TGTGCCAGCAGCCCTAGTTCGGGGGATGCGGTTTTTATGTACTTC.

V is TRBV4-1 and J is TRBJ1-2; D gene ambiguous. The CDR3 has 15 amino acids. V was shortened by 1 base and J by 8 bases, with 17 bases between the two germline ends. Germline CDR1 MGHRA, CDR2 YSYEKL. The DNA of the CDR3 is TGCGCCAGCAGCCAAGGAGCCGGGGATCCAAGCGGCTACACCTTC. It specifies CASSQGAGDPSGYTF.

CDR3 in amino acids: CASRVDRVAGGEAFF. The CDR3 bases are TGTGCCAGCAGGGTTGATCGGGTGGCGGGGGGTGAAGCTTTCTTT. The chain uses TRBV28 and TRBJ1-1; a weak D match, TRBD1 (5 bases). Trimming took 6 bases from V and 7 from J, leaving 21 bases between them. CDR1 and CDR2 from the germline V gene are MDHEN and SYDVKM. The CDR3 runs to 15 residues.

This sequence joins TRBV11-2 and TRBJ1-4, with a tentative D call TRBD1 (6 bases). Trimming took off 4 bases at V and 8 bases at J, with 20 bases between the two ends. This CDR3 is built from 16 residues. The germline gives CDR1 SGHAT, CDR2 FQNNGV. CDR3 DNA: TGTGCCAGCAGCTCCCTCGGGGGGGGCTTTCGAGAAAAACTGTTTTTT. It encodes CASSSLGGGFREKLFF.

This clone was detected a few times. The chain combines TRBV9 with TRBJ2-7; a weak D match, TRBD2 (6 bases). Germline CDR1 is SGDLS and CDR2 is YYNGEE. The CDR3 runs 15 residues. V was trimmed by 0 bases and J by 3 bases, leaving 13 bases between them. In nucleotides, the CDR3 is TGTGCCAGCAGCGTAGGGGCCGCGGGGAACTACGAGCAGTACTTC. Encoded protein: CASSVGAAGNYEQYF.

The chain carries TRBV15 and TRBJ2-3; TRBD2 agrees at 8 bases. V shed 5 bases and J 4 bases; nucleotides not matched to a gene: 8. The CDR3 consists of 15 residues. The germline CDR1 and CDR2 sequences are LNHNV and YYDKDF (reference sequence). The CDR3 DNA is TGTGCCACCAGCGGGGGACTAGACAGGTCAGATACGCAGTATTTT. Its translation is CATSGGLDRSDTQYF.

The rearrangement joins TRBV10-1 to TRBJ1-2; unclear D gene. Germline V gene data show CDR1 as WNHNN and CDR2 as SYGVQD (reference sequence). V gave up 0 bases and J gave up 8 bases, with 10 bases separating them. CDR3 length: 13 residues. CDR3: CASSESGGRGYTF. In DNA form, the CDR3 reads TGCGCCAGCAGTGAGTCAGGCGGGAGAGGCTACACCTTC.

V gene TRBV6-1 combines with J gene TRBJ1-3; D not certain. The CDR3 totals 14 residues. Germline values: CDR1 MNHNS, CDR2 SASEGT. The V and J ends lost 2 bases and 4 bases respectively, with 9 bases between them. Here the CDR3 DNA reads TGTGCCAGCAGTGAAATTGGCGCGGGAAACACCATATATTTT. This codes for CASSEIGAGNTIYF.

This chain uses TRBV27 with TRBJ1-5; D is uncertain. There are 14 residues in the CDR3. The V gene lost 6 bases and the J gene lost 0 bases, with 9 bases spanning the gap. Germline V gives CDR1 MNHEY, CDR2 SMNVEV (reference sequence). CDR3 sequence reads: CASRDYRSNQPQHF. Here the CDR3 DNA reads TGTGCCAGCAGGGACTATCGTAGCAATCAGCCCCAGCATTTT.

CDR3 sequence (DNA): TGTGCCTGGATTTCCACTAGACGGGAAGAGACCCAGTACTTC. It yields the protein CAWISTRREETQYF. This chain connects TRBV30 to TRBJ2-5; D is perhaps TRBD2 (5 bases). Germline V gene data show CDR1 as GTSNPN and CDR2 as SVGIG (reference sequence). The ends were cut back, 4 bases at V and 3 bases at J, with 15 bases in the middle. The CDR3 extends over 14 amino acids.

The sample holds a few counts of this clone. This chain links TRBV29-1 with TRBJ1-1, with 9 bases fitting TRBD1. CDR3 length equals 13 residues. V shed 5 bases and J 5 bases; nucleotides not matched to a gene: 6. The germline V gene encodes CDR1 SQVTM and CDR2 ANQGSEA. CDR3: CSVSQGAVTEAFF. CDR3 in DNA: TGCAGCGTTTCACAGGGGGCGGTTACTGAAGCTTTCTTT. Filled out from reference TRBV29-1 and TRBJ1-1, the complete variable domain reads SAVISQKPSRDICQRGTSLTIQCQVDSQVTMMFWYRQQPGQSLTLIATANQGSEATYESGFVIDKFPISRPNLTFSTLTVSNMSPEDSSIYLCSVSQGAVTEAFFGQGTRLTVV.

The count of this clone is one. This chain connects TRBV4-2 to TRBJ2-7, with TRBD2 identical over 8 bases. CDR3 size: 19 residues. Germline V gene sequence: CDR1 LGHNA, CDR2 YNFKEQ. V shed 0 bases, J shed 3 bases, and the junction held 16 bases outside the gene matches. This chain's CDR3 is CASSQDLAGGRASFYEQYF. The CDR3 region has the DNA TGTGCCAGCAGCCAAGATCTCGCGGGGGGCCGTGCTTCCTTCTACGAGCAGTACTTC.